Sequencing of this TCR beta chain was carried out in a study of cytomegalovirus exposure and HLA in healthy donors. Points from the study as a whole: Later on, an analysis found that several of the most significant clusters appeared to be linked to common viral pathogens, which included parvovirus B19. A few of the chains that were CMV-associated were confirmed in vitro to be specific for CMV antigens. A later analysis found most CMV-associated TCR beta chains apparently HLA-restricted.

V dropped 0 bases and J dropped 6; count of bases not matched to a gene: 7. CDR3 length equals 16 residues. CDR1 and CDR2 from the germline V gene are MGHRA and YSYEKL. This PCR relied on a set of 60 Vbeta primers and 13 Jbeta primers. Here immunoSEQ multiplex PCR was the method, and the copy in TCRdb shows in-frame clones only, minus some. The sample table includes 150,000 to 200,000 clones. In regard to this clone: Its antigen is unknown.

The donors (healthy individuals) were bone marrow donors. The sequencing input was PBMCs. The gene calls are TRBV4-1 and TRBJ2-3, with 9 bases matching TRBD2. This clonotype was sampled from a man younger than 40 in good health and CMV-seronegative. CDR3 residues: CASSQDEGLAGDTQYF. The CDR3 DNA sequence: TGCGCCAGCAGCCAAGATGAAGGGCTAGCGGGGGATACGCAGTATTTT.